This record covers a single T cell receptor (beta chain). The data stem from a study of blood T cell repertoires in COVID-19. In the study overall: COVID-19 samples from acute and convalescent phases originated in the United States, Italy and Spain. PBMCs, B-cell-depleted T cells, or T cells were the source of the cDNA or gDNA that made up the material.

This CDR3 is 15 amino acids long. V shed 5 bases and J 0 bases; nucleotides not matched to a gene: 3. CDR1 is SGHTA, CDR2 FQGNSA, per germline. Seattle participants joined during active infection and were tracked over time. Authors' methods: Reference gene primers were amplified, and this amplification served to estimate nucleated cell counts. Clones were read by immunoSEQ multiplex PCR, and TCRdb kept only the in-frame ones, dropping some. Clonal size and the V and J genes are those of that table, whereas D and trimming came from the DNA. Seen here are some 290,000 clones, about nine tenths observed once, and the top ten hold approximately 10%.

What was sequenced was peripheral blood. The sequence came from a woman aged 30 to 39 with COVID-19, enrolled during active disease. The chain has TRBV7-2 and TRBJ1-4; TRBD1 matches 7 bases. CDR3: CASSRQGATNEKLFF. The DNA for the CDR3 is TGTGCCAGCAGCCGGCAGGGGGCAACTAATGAAAAACTGTTTTTT.